The 8 T cell receptor beta chains given below trace back to one sample, sequenced in a study of blood T cells in healthy people across ages. Then a second PCR, running roughly 7 to 11 cycles, was carried out with a sample-barcoded 5' primer and a J-beta primer mix. TCRdb re-derived calls from the 5' RACE reads in MiXCR, one entry per CDR3 protein. This sample carries about 810,000 distinct CDR3 sequences, about 36% of them seen once, and the ten largest clones take over 10%. Material for sequencing was blood. The receptors were sampled from a man aged 18 to 30 in good health.

The chain is built from TRBV6-2 or TRBV6-3 and TRBJ1-1; maybe TRBD1 (6 bases). The V and J ends lost 0 bases and 10 bases respectively, with 15 bases between them. Germline values: CDR1 MNHEY, CDR2 SVGEGT. The CDR3 extends over 14 amino acids. The CDR3 DNA reads as TGTGCCAGCAGTTACTCTACAGGGCCCGGGGGAGCTTTCTTT. Translated, it gives CASSYSTGPGGAFF.

This clonotype was seen repeatedly, ten times or more. The chain is built from TRBV12-3 or TRBV12-4 and TRBJ1-5, with a possible D match to TRBD1 (6 bases). Trimming removed 6 bases from V and 4 bases from J, with 16 bases in between. The CDR3 loop spans 15 amino acids. The CDR3 here is CASSPRQAGNQPQHF. The DNA of the CDR3 is TGTGCCAGCAGCCCCCGACAGGCTGGAAATCAGCCCCAGCATTTT.

This clonotype was recorded a few times. This CDR3 is CSAREPGGEQFF. The CDR3 DNA sequence: TGCAGTGCTAGAGAACCTGGAGGTGAGCAGTTCTTC. The rearrangement links TRBV20-1 to TRBJ2-1; D is possibly TRBD2 (5 bases). Germline values: CDR1 DFQATT, CDR2 SNEGSKA (reference sequence). This CDR3 has 12 amino acids. Trimming stripped 0 bases from V and 9 bases from J, with 9 bases between.

The chain couples TRBV12-3 or TRBV12-4 to TRBJ1-2, with D perhaps matching TRBD1 (5 bases). Trimming shortened V by 6 bases and J by 8 bases, and 16 bases separated the two germline ends. The CDR3 is 13 amino acids. The CDR3 sequence is CASSLGGSGGYTF. CDR3 DNA sequence: TGTGCCAGCAGCTTGGGGGGGTCCGGGGGCTACACCTTC.

This clonotype was found many times. At one end the junction does not follow the germline gene, possibly because of a read error. The chain has TRBV29-1 and TRBJ2-1; 7 bases are a match to TRBD1. CDR1 and CDR2 (germline): SQVTM, ANQGSEA. CDR3 size: 12 residues. The CDR3 is CSVEDRDNEQFF. The CDR3 DNA follows: TGCAGCGTCGAAGACAGGGACAATGAGCAGTTCTTC.

The rearrangement joins TRBV12-3 or TRBV12-4 to TRBJ2-7; D is perhaps TRBD1 or TRBD2 (6 bases each). Deletions cut 8 bases from V and 7 bases from J, with 24 bases between. CDR3 length: 15 residues. CDR3 loop: CASGTQDNPAGEQYF. The CDR3 DNA reads TGTGCCAGCGGGACACAGGACAACCCTGCGGGGGAGCAGTACTTC.

V usage is TRBV6-6 and J usage is TRBJ1-1; 9 bases match TRBD1. Germline CDR1 reads MNHNY; CDR2 reads SVGAGI (reference sequence). The CDR3 is 15 residues long. V shed 4 bases, J shed 5 bases, and the junction held 8 bases outside the gene matches. This CDR3 reads CASSSTDRGRTEAFF. In DNA, the CDR3 is TGTGCCAGCAGTTCGACGGACAGGGGTCGAACTGAAGCTTTCTTT.

V gene TRBV7-2 combines with J gene TRBJ2-3, with 9 nucleotides matching TRBD1. The CDR3 has 16 residues. V dropped 5 bases and J dropped 3; count of bases not matched to a gene: 9. CDR1 SGHTA and CDR2 FQGNSA come from the germline V gene. The CDR3 DNA follows: TGTGCCAGCAGCCCTTTGGGACAGGGAGGAACAGATACGCAGTATTTT. Translating gives CASSPLGQGGTDTQYF.